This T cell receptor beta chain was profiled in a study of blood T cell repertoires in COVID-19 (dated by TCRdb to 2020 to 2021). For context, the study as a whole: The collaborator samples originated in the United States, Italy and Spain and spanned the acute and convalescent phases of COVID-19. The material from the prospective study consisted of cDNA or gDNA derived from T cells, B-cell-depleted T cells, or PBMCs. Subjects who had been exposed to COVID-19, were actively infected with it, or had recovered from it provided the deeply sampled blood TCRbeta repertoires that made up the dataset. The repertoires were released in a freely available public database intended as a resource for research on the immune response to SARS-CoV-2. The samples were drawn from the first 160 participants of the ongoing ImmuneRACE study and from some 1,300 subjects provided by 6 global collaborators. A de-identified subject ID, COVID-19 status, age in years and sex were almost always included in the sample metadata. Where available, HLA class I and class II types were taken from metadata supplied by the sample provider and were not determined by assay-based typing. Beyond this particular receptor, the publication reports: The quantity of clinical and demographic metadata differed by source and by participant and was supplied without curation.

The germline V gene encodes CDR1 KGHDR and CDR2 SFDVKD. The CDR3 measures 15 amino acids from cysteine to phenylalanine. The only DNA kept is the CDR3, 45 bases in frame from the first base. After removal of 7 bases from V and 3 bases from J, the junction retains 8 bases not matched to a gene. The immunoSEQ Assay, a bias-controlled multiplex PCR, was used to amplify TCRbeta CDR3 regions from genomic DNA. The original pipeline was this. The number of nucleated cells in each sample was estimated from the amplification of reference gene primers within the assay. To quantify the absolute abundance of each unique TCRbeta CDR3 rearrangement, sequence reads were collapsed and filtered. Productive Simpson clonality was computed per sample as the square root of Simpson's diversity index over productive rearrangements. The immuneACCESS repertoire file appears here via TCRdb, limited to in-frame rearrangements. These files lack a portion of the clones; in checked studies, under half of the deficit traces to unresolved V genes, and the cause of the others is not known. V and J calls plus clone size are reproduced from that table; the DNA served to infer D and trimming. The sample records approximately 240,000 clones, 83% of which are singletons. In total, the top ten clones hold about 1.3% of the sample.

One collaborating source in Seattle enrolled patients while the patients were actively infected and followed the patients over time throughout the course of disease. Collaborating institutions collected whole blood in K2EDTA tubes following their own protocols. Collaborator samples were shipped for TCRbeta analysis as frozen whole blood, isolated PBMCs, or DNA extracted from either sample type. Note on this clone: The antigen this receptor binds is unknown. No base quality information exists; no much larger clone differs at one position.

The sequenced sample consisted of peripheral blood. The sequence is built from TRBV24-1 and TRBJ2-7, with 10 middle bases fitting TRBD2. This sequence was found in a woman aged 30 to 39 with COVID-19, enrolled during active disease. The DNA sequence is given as TGTGCCACCAGGGGGGGACTAGCGAGGGACTACGAGCAGTACTTC. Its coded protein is CATRGGLARDYEQYF.